These 10 T cell receptor beta chains came from one sample sequenced in a study of blood T cell repertoires in COVID-19. The data were produced by immunoSEQ multiplex PCR, yet TCRdb's version contains in-frame clones alone and is incomplete. In the table there are tens of thousands of clones, approximately 91% of which are singletons. The sample taken for sequencing was peripheral blood. These receptors originate from a woman in her forties or fifties with active or convalescent COVID-19.

The chain joins TRBV5-8 to TRBJ2-3; 8 positions agree with TRBD2. The V and J ends lost 4 bases and 2 bases, in that order; junction bases with no gene match: 3. The CDR3 covers 14 residues. The germline gives CDR1 SGHTS, CDR2 YDEGEE. The CDR3 DNA follows: TGTGCCAGCAGCGTAGCGGGAACCACAGATACGCAGTATTTT. Amino acid sequence: CASSVAGTTDTQYF.

The table lists this clone with a few counts. The chain has TRBV5-4 and TRBJ1-1; D is ambiguous. The CDR3 totals 14 residues. V lost 1 base, J lost 7 bases, and 14 bases lay in between. The germline gives CDR1 SGHNT, CDR2 YYREEE (reference sequence). The CDR3 nucleotides read TGTGCCAGCAGCTTGTGGGAGAACACAGATGAAGCTTTCTTT. Translation gives CASSLWENTDEAFF. Full variable domain (outside the CDR3, taken from reference TRBV5-4 and TRBJ1-1): ETGVTQSPTHLIKTRGQQVTLRCSSQSGHNTVSWYQQALGQGPQFIFQYYREEENGRGNFPPRFSGLQFPNYSSELNVNALELDDSALYLCASSLWENTDEAFFGQGTRLTVV.

The genes are TRBV13 and TRBJ2-7; D possibly corresponds to TRBD2 (6 bases). The CDR3 contains 15 residues. Looked up from germline, CDR1 is PRHDT and CDR2 is FYEKMQ (reference sequence). Trimming removed 5 bases at V and 7 bases at J, with 21 bases between. The CDR3, as DNA: TGTGCCAGCAGCACGGGGGACCCGTTGTGGGGGGAGCAGTACTTC. Translating gives CASSTGDPLWGEQYF.

V is TRBV24-1 and J is TRBJ2-7; weak D call: TRBD2 (5 bases). The CDR3 runs to 18 residues. Trimming left V 4 bases short and J 5 bases short, with 26 bases between. Germline values: CDR1 KGHDR, CDR2 SFDVKD. The CDR3 loop is CATSEKLAPGSVAHEQYF. The DNA of the CDR3 is TGTGCCACCAGTGAGAAACTGGCGCCTGGGAGCGTGGCGCACGAGCAGTACTTC.

V is TRBV14 and J is TRBJ1-2; 8 bases match TRBD1. This CDR3 spans 17 amino acids. Trimming at V came to 7 bases and at J to 0 bases, leaving 13 bases not matched to a gene. CDR1 and CDR2 (germline): SGHDN, FVKESK. The CDR3 loop is CASIHAPGTGANYGYTF. In DNA, the CDR3 is TGTGCCAGCATCCACGCCCCCGGGACAGGAGCTAACTATGGCTACACCTTC.

This clone was picked up one time. The CDR3 bases are TGTGCCAGCAGCCGACCGGGACTAGCGGGATTCTTCTCCTACAATGAGCAGTTCTTC. Amino acid sequence: CASSRPGLAGFFSYNEQFF. This chain joins TRBV6-6 and TRBJ2-1; 13 bases are shared with TRBD2. Looked up from germline, CDR1 is MNHNY and CDR2 is SVGAGI (reference sequence). V dropped 6 bases and J dropped 0; count of bases not matched to a gene: 11. This CDR3 has 19 residues.

The chain joins TRBV7-9 to TRBJ2-7; TRBD1 matches at 9 bases. The V and J ends lost 5 bases and 5 bases, in that order; junction bases with no gene match: 13. Looked up from germline, CDR1 is SEHNR and CDR2 is FQNEAQ (reference sequence). The length of the CDR3 is 16 residues. The CDR3 nucleotides read TGTGCCAGCAGCGTAAGCCGGACAGGGGTTTCCCACGAGCAGTACTTC. Protein product: CASSVSRTGVSHEQYF.

The count of this clone is one. The rearrangement joins TRBV19 to TRBJ2-1; weak D call: TRBD1 (5 bases). The germline CDR1 and CDR2 sequences are LNHDA and SQIVND (reference sequence). V was cut by 4 bases and J by 0 bases, with 7 bases left in between. The CDR3 extends over 14 amino acids. As DNA, the CDR3 is TGTGCCAGTAGTAGGGGCAGCTCCTACAATGAGCAGTTCTTC. It codes for CASSRGSSYNEQFF.

As concerns this clone: Other DNA sequences in the same sample also yield this CDR3. This sequence joins TRBV24-1 and TRBJ2-2, with D unclear. Per germline, CDR1 KGHDR and CDR2 SFDVKD. V was pared by 5 bases and J by 5 bases, with 5 bases between. The CDR3 consists of 12 residues. The CDR3 nucleotides are TGTGCCACCAGTGCGGTAACCGGGGAGCTGTTTTTT. Amino acid sequence: CATSAVTGELFF.

The chain joins TRBV9 to TRBJ1-1; possible D gene TRBD1, 5 bases. Trimming stripped 4 bases from V and 0 bases from J, with 13 bases between. CDR3 length: 15 amino acids. The germline V gene has CDR1 SGDLS and CDR2 YYNGEE. The CDR3 protein is CASSPHGGMNTEAFF. DNA for the CDR3: TGTGCCAGCAGCCCCCACGGGGGGATGAACACTGAAGCTTTCTTT.